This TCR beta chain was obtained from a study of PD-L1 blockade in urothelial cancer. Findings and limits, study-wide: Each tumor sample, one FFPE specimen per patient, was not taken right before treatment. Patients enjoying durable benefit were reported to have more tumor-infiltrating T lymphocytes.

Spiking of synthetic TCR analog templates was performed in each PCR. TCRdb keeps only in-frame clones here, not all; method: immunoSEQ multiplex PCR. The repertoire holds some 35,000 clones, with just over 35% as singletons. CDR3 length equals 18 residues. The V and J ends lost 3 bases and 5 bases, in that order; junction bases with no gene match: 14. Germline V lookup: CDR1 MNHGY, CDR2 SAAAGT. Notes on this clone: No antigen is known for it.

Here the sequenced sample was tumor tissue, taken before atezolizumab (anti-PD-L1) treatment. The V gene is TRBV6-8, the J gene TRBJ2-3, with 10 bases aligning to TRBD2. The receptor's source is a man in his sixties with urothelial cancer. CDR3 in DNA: TGTGCCAGCAGTTATTTACCTAGGCTAGCGGGAGCCGGAGATACGCAGTATTTT. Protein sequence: CASSYLPRLAGAGDTQYF.